A selection of T cell receptor beta chains follows, all from one sample in a study of shared clonotypes between healthy human individuals. Assay: immunoSEQ multiplex PCR; the TCRdb copy retains only in-frame clones and omits some. Found here are hundreds of thousands of clones, approximately 95% of them singletons; the top ten hold 0.055% to 0.075%. Material: naive CD4+ T cells sorted from blood. The receptors shown here come from a woman aged 30 to 39 in good health. CDR3s include the opening cysteine and the closing phenylalanine or tryptophan. The D gene is left open where the match is weak. Not every row has a clone size; where given, it reads once, few, many or a size class.

D gene	V gene	clone size	J gene	CDR3 DNA	CDR3 protein
-	TRBV7-9	-	TRBJ1-6	TGTGCCAGCTCCCCCCAAAGTAATTCACCCCTCCACTTT	CASSPQSNSPLHF
-	TRBV19	-	TRBJ2-1	TGTGCCAGTAGTATAGTTAGGCACAATGAGCAGTTCTTC	CASSIVRHNEQFF
TRBD1	TRBV27	-	TRBJ2-2	TGTGCCAGCAGTTTGTTTGGACAGGGGGGAGAAGGGTCCACCGGGGAGCTGTTTTTT	CASSLFGQGGEGSTGELFF
-	TRBV19	-	TRBJ2-1	TGTGCCAGTAGTATGGCCTACAATGAGCAGTTCTTC	CASSMAYNEQFF
TRBD1	TRBV27	once	TRBJ2-6	TGTGCCAGCAGTCTGGACAGGAGACGGTCTGGGGCCAACGTCCTGACTTTC	CASSLDRRRSGANVLTF
TRBD1	TRBV23-1	few	TRBJ1-1	TGCGCCAGCAGTCAAACGGGACAGACACACACTGAAGCTTTCTTT	CASSQTGQTHTEAFF
-	TRBV7-8	few	TRBJ1-1	TGTGCCAGCAGCCTAAGTCTGGGGTGGGGGACCACTGAAGCTTTCTTT	CASSLSLGWGTTEAFF
-	TRBV18	-	TRBJ2-3	TGTGCCAGCTCACCCAGAACTACAGATACGCAGTATTTT	CASSPRTTDTQYF
-	TRBV30	-	TRBJ1-1	TGTGCCTGGAGTGTTTTAGGGGGGCGGAACACTGAAGCTTTCTTT	CAWSVLGGRNTEAFF
-	TRBV19	-	TRBJ1-2	TGTGCCAGTAGTATGAAAGGCATAGGTGGCTACACCTTC	CASSMKGIGGYTF
-	TRBV18	-	TRBJ2-1	TGTGCCAGCTCAACCCGGTCTTACAATGAGCAGTTCTTC	CASSTRSYNEQFF
-	TRBV13	-	TRBJ2-2	TGTGCCAGCAGCTCCGGGCCACCGTCCGGGGAGCTGTTTTTT	CASSSGPPSGELFF
-	TRBV20-1	-	TRBJ2-7	TGCAGTGCTGCCCGGTCGATCGAGCAGTACTTC	CSAARSIEQYF
-	TRBV28	-	TRBJ1-1	TGTGCCAGCAGTTTGGGCAGTTTGAACACTGAAGCTTTCTTT	CASSLGSLNTEAFF
TRBD1	TRBV9	-	TRBJ2-3	TGTGCCAGCAGCGTAGTTTGGGACAGGGGGACAGATACGCAGTATTTT	CASSVVWDRGTDTQYF
-	TRBV21-1	-	TRBJ2-5	TGTGCCAGCAGCAAAAAACATGTCTGGGGACAGGATAAACCGAGGGGGAAAGAGACCCAGTACTTC	CASSKKHVWGQDKPRGKETQYF
TRBD2	TRBV18	-	TRBJ2-1	TGTGCCAGCTCACCAGGGACTAGTTACAATGAGCAGTTCTTC	CASSPGTSYNEQFF
-	TRBV28	once	TRBJ2-7	TGTGCCAGCAGTTTATCCGGACTGACCTACGAGCAGTACTTC	CASSLSGLTYEQYF
TRBD2	TRBV27	-	TRBJ2-7	TGTGCCAGCAGGTCGGGTGGGGCGGGGGACCACGAGCAGTACTTC	CASRSGGAGDHEQYF
TRBD1	TRBV18	-	TRBJ1-5	TGTGCCAGCTCACCAATCGTAACGAGGGGGCGCGATCAGCCCCAGCATTTT	CASSPIVTRGRDQPQHF
-	TRBV6-5	-	TRBJ2-7	TGTGCCAGCAGTTTTTTAGGGCCTTCCTACCACGAGCAGTACTTC	CASSFLGPSYHEQYF
-	TRBV9	-	TRBJ1-1	TGTGCCAGCAGCGTCACAGGGCGGGGTGAAGCTTTCTTT	CASSVTGRGEAFF
TRBD1	TRBV28	-	TRBJ1-2	TGTGCCAGCAGTCTCTCTCAGGGGGCATACGGCTACACCTTC	CASSLSQGAYGYTF
-	TRBV20-1	-	TRBJ2-7	TGCAGTGCCCATCGAGGAGACGAGCAGTACTTC	CSAHRGDEQYF
TRBD2	TRBV5-6	-	TRBJ2-7	TGTGCCAGCAGCCCCCTGAGAAGCGGGAATTACGAGCAGTACTTC	CASSPLRSGNYEQYF
TRBD2	TRBV30	-	TRBJ2-3	TGTGCCTGGAGTCGGACCCATAGCGGGGCAGATACGCAGTATTTT	CAWSRTHSGADTQYF
-	TRBV10-3	-	TRBJ2-6	TGTGCCATCAGTGATGGCTCTGGGGCCAACGTCCTGACTTTC	CAISDGSGANVLTF
-	TRBV6-5	-	TRBJ1-5	TGTGCCAGCAGTCCGATGCAGGGTACTCAGCCCCAGCATTTT	CASSPMQGTQPQHF
-	TRBV28	-	TRBJ1-1	TGTGCCAGCAGTTTACGTCAGGGCACTGAAGCTTTCTTT	CASSLRQGTEAFF